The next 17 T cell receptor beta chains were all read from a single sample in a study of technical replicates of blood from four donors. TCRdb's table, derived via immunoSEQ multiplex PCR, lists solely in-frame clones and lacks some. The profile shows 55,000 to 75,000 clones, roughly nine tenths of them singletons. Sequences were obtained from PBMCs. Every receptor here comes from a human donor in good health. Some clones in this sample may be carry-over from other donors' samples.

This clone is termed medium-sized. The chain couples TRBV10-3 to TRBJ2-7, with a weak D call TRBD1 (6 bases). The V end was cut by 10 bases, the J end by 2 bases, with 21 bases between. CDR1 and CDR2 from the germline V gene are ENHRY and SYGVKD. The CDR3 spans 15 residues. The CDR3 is CATGVPGVKAYEQYF. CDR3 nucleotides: TGTGCCACCGGGGTCCCAGGGGTTAAAGCCTACGAGCAGTACTTC.

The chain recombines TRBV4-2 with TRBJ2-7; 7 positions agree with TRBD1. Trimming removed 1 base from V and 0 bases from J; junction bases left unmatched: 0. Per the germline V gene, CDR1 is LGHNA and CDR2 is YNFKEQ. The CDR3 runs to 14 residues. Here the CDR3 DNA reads TGTGCCAGCAGCCAAGGGGACAGCTCCTACGAGCAGTACTTC. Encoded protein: CASSQGDSSYEQYF.

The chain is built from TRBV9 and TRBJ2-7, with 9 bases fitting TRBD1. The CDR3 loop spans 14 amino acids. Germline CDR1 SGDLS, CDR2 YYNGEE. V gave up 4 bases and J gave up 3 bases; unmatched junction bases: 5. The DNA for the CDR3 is TGTGCCAGCAGCCCCGGGACAGGGAACTACGAGCAGTACTTC. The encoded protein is CASSPGTGNYEQYF.

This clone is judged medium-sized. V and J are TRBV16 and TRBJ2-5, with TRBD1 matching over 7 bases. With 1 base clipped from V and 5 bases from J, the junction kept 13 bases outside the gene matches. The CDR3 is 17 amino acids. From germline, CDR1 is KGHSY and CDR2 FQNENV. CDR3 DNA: TGTGCCAGCAGCCAATTTTCAGCACAGGGGCGCTCGGAGACCCAGTACTTC. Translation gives CASSQFSAQGRSETQYF.

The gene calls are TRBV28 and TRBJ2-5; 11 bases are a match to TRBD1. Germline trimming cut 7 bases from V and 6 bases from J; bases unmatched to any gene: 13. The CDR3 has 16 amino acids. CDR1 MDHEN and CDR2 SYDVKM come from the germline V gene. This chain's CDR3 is CASTPYSGQGVKTQYF. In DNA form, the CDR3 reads TGTGCCAGCACCCCTTACTCGGGACAGGGGGTAAAGACCCAGTACTTC.

CDR3 loop: CASSTGAGLNEQFF. CDR3 DNA: TGTGCCAGCAGCACAGGAGCGGGACTAAATGAGCAGTTCTTC. The rearrangement joins TRBV7-9 to TRBJ2-1; TRBD2 matches at 7 bases. The germline CDR1 and CDR2 sequences are SEHNR and FQNEAQ (reference sequence). The CDR3 has 14 residues. With V trimmed by 5 bases and J by 7 bases, 8 bases remained unmatched.

The CDR3 sequence is CASRAPGSRGSPLHF. The CDR3 DNA follows: TGTGCCAGCAGGGCTCCAGGGTCCCGCGGCTCACCCCTCCACTTT. The chain is built from TRBV7-2 and TRBJ1-6; possible D gene TRBD1, 5 bases. Trimming removed 6 bases from V and 10 bases from J, with 19 bases in between. The CDR3 runs 15 residues. The germline CDR1 and CDR2 sequences are SGHTA and FQGNSA.

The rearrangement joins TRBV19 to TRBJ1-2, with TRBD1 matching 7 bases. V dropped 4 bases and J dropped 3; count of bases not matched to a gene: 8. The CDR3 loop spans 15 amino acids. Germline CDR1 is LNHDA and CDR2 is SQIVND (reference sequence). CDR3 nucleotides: TGTGCCAGTAGTACTACAGGGGAATTGGACTATGGCTACACCTTC. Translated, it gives CASSTTGELDYGYTF.

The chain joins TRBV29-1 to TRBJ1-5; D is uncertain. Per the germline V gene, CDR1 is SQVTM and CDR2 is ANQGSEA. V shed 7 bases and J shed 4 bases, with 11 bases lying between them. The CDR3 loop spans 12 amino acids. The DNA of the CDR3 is TGCAGCGCCGCTGAGGGAAATCAGCCCCAGCATTTT. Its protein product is CSAAEGNQPQHF.

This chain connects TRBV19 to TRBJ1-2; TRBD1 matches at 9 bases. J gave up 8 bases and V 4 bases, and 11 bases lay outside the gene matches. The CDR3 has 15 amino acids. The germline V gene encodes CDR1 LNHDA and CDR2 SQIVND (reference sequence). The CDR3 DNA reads TGTGCCAGTAGTAACCTCGGTGGGACAGGGATGGGCTACACCTTC. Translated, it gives CASSNLGGTGMGYTF.

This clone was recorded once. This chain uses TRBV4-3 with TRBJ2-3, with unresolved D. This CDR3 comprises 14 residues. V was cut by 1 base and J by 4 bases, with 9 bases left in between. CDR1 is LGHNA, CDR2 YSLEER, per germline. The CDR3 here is CASSQGPAADTQYF. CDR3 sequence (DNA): TGCGCCAGCAGCCAAGGGCCCGCCGCAGATACGCAGTATTTT.

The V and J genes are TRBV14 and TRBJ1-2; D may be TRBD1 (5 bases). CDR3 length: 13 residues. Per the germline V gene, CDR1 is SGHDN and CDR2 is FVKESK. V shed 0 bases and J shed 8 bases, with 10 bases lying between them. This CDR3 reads CASSQEVWGGYTF. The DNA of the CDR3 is TGTGCCAGCAGCCAAGAGGTCTGGGGCGGCTACACCTTC.

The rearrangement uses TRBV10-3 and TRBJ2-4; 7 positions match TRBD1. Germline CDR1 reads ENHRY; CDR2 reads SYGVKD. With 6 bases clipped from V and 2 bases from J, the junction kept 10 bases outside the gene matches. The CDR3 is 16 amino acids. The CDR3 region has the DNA TGTGCCATCAGCCACGGACAGGTCACTTCCAAAAACATTCAGTACTTC. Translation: CAISHGQVTSKNIQYF.

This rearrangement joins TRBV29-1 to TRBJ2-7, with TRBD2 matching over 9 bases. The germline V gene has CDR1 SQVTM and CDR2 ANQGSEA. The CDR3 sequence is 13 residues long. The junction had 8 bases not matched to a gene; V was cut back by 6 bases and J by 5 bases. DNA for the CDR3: TGCAGCGTCGGCGGGGGGGGGATCCACGAGCAGTACTTC. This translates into CSVGGGGIHEQYF.

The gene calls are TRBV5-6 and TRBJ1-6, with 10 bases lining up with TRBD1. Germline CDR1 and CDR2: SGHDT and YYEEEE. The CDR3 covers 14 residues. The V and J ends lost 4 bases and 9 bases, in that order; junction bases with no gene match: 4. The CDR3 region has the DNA TGTGCCAGCAGCGCGGACAGGGGGTTTTCACCCCTCCACTTT. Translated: CASSADRGFSPLHF.

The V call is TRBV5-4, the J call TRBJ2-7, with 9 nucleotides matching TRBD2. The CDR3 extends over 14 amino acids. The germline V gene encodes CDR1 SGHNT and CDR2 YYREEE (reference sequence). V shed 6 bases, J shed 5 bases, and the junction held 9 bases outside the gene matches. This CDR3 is CASTLAGASDEQYF. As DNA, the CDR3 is TGTGCCAGCACCTTAGCGGGAGCATCTGACGAGCAGTACTTC.

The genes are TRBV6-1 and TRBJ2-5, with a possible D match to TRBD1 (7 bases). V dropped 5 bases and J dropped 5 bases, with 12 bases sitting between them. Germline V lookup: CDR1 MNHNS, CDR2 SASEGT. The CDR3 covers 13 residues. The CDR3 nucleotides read TGTGCCAGCAGTCAGACAGGGAGGGAGACCCAGTACTTC. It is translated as CASSQTGRETQYF.